The present T cell receptor beta chain was sequenced within a study of blood T cell repertoires in COVID-19. As for the study in general: PBMCs, B-cell-depleted T cells, or T cells were the source of the cDNA or gDNA that made up the material.

Method: immunoSEQ multiplex PCR; TCRdb's copy keeps in-frame clones and lacks some. The sample contains some 320,000 clones, around 87% of which appear only once. The V and J ends lost 3 bases and 6 bases respectively, with 8 bases between them. This CDR3 region has 13 residues. Per germline, CDR1 MGHDK and CDR2 SYGVNS. Sequencing was carried out using peripheral blood. This clonotype was sampled from a woman in her forties or fifties who had recovered from COVID-19. This rearrangement joins TRBV25-1 to TRBJ2-2, with a tentative D call TRBD1 (5 bases). DNA of the CDR3: TGTGCCAGCAGTGATCCGACAGCCGGGGAGCTGTTTTTT. As protein: CASSDPTAGELFF.